This passage covers 20 T cell receptor beta chains from one sample sequenced in a study of T cells after yellow fever vaccination. TCRdb analysed the 5' RACE reads with MiXCR anew, one entry per CDR3 protein. The sample carries about 580,000 distinct CDR3 sequences, less than 20% recorded once. Sequenced material: PBMCs, taken 5 days after the first yellow fever vaccination. These receptors were taken from a man younger than 30 who received the YFV17D yellow fever vaccine.

This clonotype was found a few times. The chain is built from TRBV4-2 and TRBJ2-4; 7 bases are shared with TRBD2. There are 17 residues in the CDR3. J gave up 0 bases and V 0 bases, and 5 bases lay outside the gene matches. Germline assignment: CDR1 LGHNA and CDR2 YNFKEQ. The chain's CDR3 is CASSQDMGGLAKNIQYF. The CDR3 DNA reads TGTGCCAGCAGCCAAGATATGGGGGGGTTAGCCAAAAACATTCAGTACTTC.

The chain is built from TRBV7-9 and TRBJ2-5; D not certain. In germline, CDR1 is SEHNR, CDR2 FQNEAQ (reference sequence). This CDR3 comprises 14 residues. With 2 bases removed from V and 1 base from J, the gap between germline ends came to 8 bases. The CDR3 sequence: CASSLLSGQETQYF. CDR3 coding DNA: TGTGCCAGCAGCTTATTGTCAGGCCAAGAGACCCAGTACTTC. Filled out from reference TRBV7-9 and TRBJ2-5, the complete variable domain reads DTGVSQNPRHKITKRGQNVTFRCDPISEHNRLYWYRQTLGQGPEFLTYFQNEAQLEKSRLLSDRFSAERPKGSFSTLEIQRTEQGDSAMYLCASSLLSGQETQYFGPGTRLLVL.

This clonotype came up a few times. The chain is built from TRBV12-3 or TRBV12-4 and TRBJ1-6; no reliable D call. V lost 1 base and J 13 bases, leaving 17 bases between the germline ends. The CDR3 is 15 amino acids. CDR3 nucleotides: TGTGCCAGCAGTTTAGGATCGGCGGTAAAGTGGCCCCTCCACTTT. Its protein product is CASSLGSAVKWPLHF.

The chain has TRBV20-1 and TRBJ1-2; D is perhaps TRBD1 (6 bases). Germline-derived CDR1 and CDR2 are DFQATT and SNEGSKA (reference sequence). V gave up 3 bases and J gave up 10 bases, with 21 bases separating them. This CDR3 spans 14 amino acids. CDR3 coding DNA: TGCAGTGCTAGTCTTACCCTTGAGGGGGACGTCTACACCTTC. Protein product: CSASLTLEGDVYTF.

This clonotype is a singleton in its sample. The chain couples TRBV19 to TRBJ1-5; D is uncertain. Germline CDR1 is LNHDA and CDR2 is SQIVND (reference sequence). The CDR3 spans 13 residues. Trimming pared 3 bases from V and 7 bases from J, leaving 10 bases between. The CDR3 DNA is TGTGCCAGTAGTATCTCGGGCGGGCAGCCCCAGCATTTT. Translation gives CASSISGGQPQHF.

The chain employs TRBV7-6 and TRBJ2-3; 10 nucleotides agree with TRBD1. In germline, CDR1 is SGHVS, CDR2 FNYEAQ. The CDR3 is 14 amino acids. Germline trimming cut 5 bases from V and 4 bases from J; bases unmatched to any gene: 3. CDR3 loop: CASSMTGGSDTQYF. The CDR3 DNA is TGTGCCAGCAGCATGACAGGGGGCTCAGATACGCAGTATTTT.

This clonotype has a handful of counts. The chain joins TRBV5-1 to TRBJ2-2, with a possible D match to TRBD1 (6 bases). Trimming took 0 bases from V and 0 from J, leaving 15 bases between them. The CDR3 is made up of 18 amino acids. The germline V gene encodes CDR1 SGHRS and CDR2 YFSETQ. For the CDR3, the DNA is TGCGCCAGCAGCTTGGAACCGACAGGCTACGCGAACACCGGGGAGCTGTTTTTT. Amino acids: CASSLEPTGYANTGELFF.

The chain combines TRBV27 with TRBJ2-6, with D unclear. V was cut by 5 bases and J by 0 bases, with 5 bases left in between. Germline V gene lookup returns CDR1 MNHEY and CDR2 SMNVEV (reference sequence). This CDR3 is built from 14 residues. DNA of the CDR3: TGTGCCAGCAGTGCCCTCTCTGGGGCCAACGTCCTGACTTTC. It translates to CASSALSGANVLTF.

This clonotype was recorded a few times. The chain uses TRBV7-8 and TRBJ2-3; D is uncertain. Trimming took 10 bases from V and 2 from J, leaving 16 bases between them. The germline V gene encodes CDR1 SGHVS and CDR2 FQNEAQ. This CDR3 comprises 14 residues. The CDR3 sequence: CATNSGPATDTQYF. The DNA of the CDR3 is TGTGCCACAAACTCCGGACCTGCCACAGATACGCAGTATTTT.

The rearrangement links TRBV24-1 to TRBJ2-7, with 7 bases aligning to TRBD1. The CDR3 length is 15 residues. Looked up from germline, CDR1 is KGHDR and CDR2 is SFDVKD. V dropped 8 bases and J dropped 2; count of bases not matched to a gene: 11. CDR3 coding DNA: TGTGCCACCATTCCGAAGGGGACAGACCCCTACGAGCAGTACGTC. Translation gives CATIPKGTDPYEQYV.

The V and J genes are TRBV29-1 and TRBJ2-1; the D is unclear. Looked up from germline, CDR1 is SQVTM and CDR2 is ANQGSEA. The CDR3 consists of 14 residues. Trimming pared 6 bases from V and 8 bases from J, leaving 20 bases between. CDR3: CSVKPYFDRDEQFF. The CDR3 bases are TGCAGCGTCAAGCCCTATTTCGATAGGGATGAGCAGTTCTTC.

The chain carries TRBV7-3 and TRBJ2-3; 11 nucleotides line up with TRBD2. Germline V gives CDR1 SGHTA, CDR2 FQGTGA. V lost 5 bases, J lost 10 bases, and 11 bases stayed unmatched. The CDR3 contains 15 residues. CDR3 in DNA: TGTGCCAGCAGCCCACTAGCGGGGGCCGCGCGGGCGCAGTATTTT. It specifies CASSPLAGAARAQYF.

This clonotype was counted only a few times. The chain recombines TRBV10-3 with TRBJ2-7, with 11 bases matching TRBD2. The CDR3 has 14 residues. After removal of 8 bases from V and 6 bases from J, the junction contained 9 bases not matched to a gene. Looked up from germline, CDR1 is ENHRY and CDR2 is SYGVKD. CDR3 in amino acids: CAIRTGTSGSEQYF. The CDR3 nucleotides read TGTGCCATCCGCACCGGGACTAGCGGTTCCGAGCAGTACTTC.

Only one count was recorded for this clonotype. The chain links TRBV4-1 to TRBJ2-5; 9 bases fit TRBD2. The CDR3 has 15 residues. Trimming removed 5 bases from V and 7 bases from J; junction bases left unmatched: 11. From germline, CDR1 is MGHRA and CDR2 YSYEKL. The CDR3 spells CASSVKLAGLGTQYF. The CDR3 DNA sequence: TGCGCCAGCAGCGTCAAACTAGCGGGCCTAGGGACCCAGTACTTC.

The V and J genes are TRBV20-1 and TRBJ1-2; 9 nucleotides align to TRBD1. V gave up 0 bases and J gave up 5 bases; unmatched junction bases: 7. Germline V gives CDR1 DFQATT, CDR2 SNEGSKA (reference sequence). The length of the CDR3 is 15 residues. CDR3: CSARDRDRAQYGYTF. The CDR3 DNA is TGCAGTGCTAGAGATCGGGACAGGGCCCAATATGGCTACACCTTC.

There are a few counts of this clonotype. This rearrangement joins TRBV4-3 to TRBJ2-1; D ambiguous. V was clipped by 4 bases and J by 0 bases, with 13 bases between them. This CDR3 has 16 amino acids. CDR1 is LGHNA, CDR2 YSLEER, per germline. The CDR3, as DNA: TGCGCCAGCAGCCGAGCCCGCCAAGACTCCTACAATGAGCAGTTCTTC. The encoded protein is CASSRARQDSYNEQFF.

In its sample, this clonotype was seen a few times. The CDR3 reads CASSLLLDNQPQHF. For the CDR3, the DNA is TGTGCCAGCAGTCTTTTGCTCGACAATCAGCCCCAGCATTTT. The J gene is TRBJ1-5, the V gene TRBV6-2 or TRBV6-3, with D hard to call. V lost 5 bases, J lost 3 bases, and 11 bases lay in between. The CDR3 loop spans 14 amino acids. CDR1 and CDR2 from the germline V gene are MNHEY and SVGEGT.

This clonotype was seen a few times. The DNA of the CDR3 is TGTGCCAGCAGCTTAGCCCCGGCCTATGGCTACACCTTC. It encodes CASSLAPAYGYTF. The chain is built from TRBV7-2 and TRBJ1-2, with D uncertain. This CDR3 is built from 13 residues. Trimming removed 0 bases from V and 4 bases from J, with 6 bases in between. CDR1 and CDR2 from the germline V gene are SGHTA and FQGNSA. The whole variable domain, filled in from reference TRBV7-2 and TRBJ1-2, reads GAGVSQSPSNKVTEKGKDVELRCDPISGHTALYWYRQSLGQGLEFLIYFQGNSAPDKSGLPSDRFSAERTGGSVSTLTIQRTQQEDSAVYLCASSLAPAYGYTFGSGTRLTVV.

This clonotype was seen a handful of times. The rearrangement uses TRBV11-2 and TRBJ1-1; D is unclear. CDR1 SGHAT and CDR2 FQNNGV come from the germline V gene. V lost 1 base, J lost 0 bases, and 9 bases lay in between. CDR3 size: 15 residues. This CDR3 is CASSLAGFLNTEAFF. CDR3 in DNA: TGTGCCAGCAGCTTAGCCGGGTTCCTGAACACTGAAGCTTTCTTT.

This clonotype was seen a handful of times. The J gene is TRBJ1-6, the V gene TRBV12-3 or TRBV12-4; a possible D gene is TRBD1 (6 bases). This CDR3 is built from 12 residues. The V gene lost 6 bases and the J gene lost 14 bases, with 14 bases spanning the gap. CDR3 region: CASSPLQGSLHF. CDR3 in DNA: TGTGCCAGCAGCCCCTTACAGGGATCCCTCCACTTT.